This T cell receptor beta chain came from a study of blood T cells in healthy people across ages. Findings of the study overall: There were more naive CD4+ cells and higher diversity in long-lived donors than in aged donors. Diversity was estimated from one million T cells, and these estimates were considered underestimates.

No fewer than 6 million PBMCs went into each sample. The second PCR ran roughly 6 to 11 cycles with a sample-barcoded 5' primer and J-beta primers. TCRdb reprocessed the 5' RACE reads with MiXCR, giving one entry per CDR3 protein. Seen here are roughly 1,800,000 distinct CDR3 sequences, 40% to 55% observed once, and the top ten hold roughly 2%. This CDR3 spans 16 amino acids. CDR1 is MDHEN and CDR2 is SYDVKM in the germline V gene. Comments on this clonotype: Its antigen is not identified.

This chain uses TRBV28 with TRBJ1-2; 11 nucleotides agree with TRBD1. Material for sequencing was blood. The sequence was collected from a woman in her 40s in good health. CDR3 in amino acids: CAALKLAGTGGYGYTF. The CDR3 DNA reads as TGTGCTGCGCTGAAACTCGCTGGGACAGGGGGTTATGGCTACACCTTC.